The 9 T cell receptor beta chains presented below share a single source sample, sequenced in a study of cytomegalovirus exposure and HLA in healthy donors. A multiplex PCR was run with 60 Vbeta primers and 13 Jbeta primers. TCRdb keeps only in-frame clones here, not all; method: immunoSEQ multiplex PCR. The data contain about 160,000 clones, 75% to 90% of them singletons. Material: PBMCs. The receptors stem from a man aged 25-45 years in good health and CMV-seronegative.

The rearrangement uses TRBV29-1 and TRBJ2-5; 8 bases fit TRBD2. The CDR3 runs to 14 residues. V lost 2 bases, J lost 4 bases, and 6 bases stayed unmatched. CDR1 is SQVTM, CDR2 ANQGSEA, per germline. Written as DNA, the CDR3 is TGCAGCGTTGAACCCAGGCTAGCGGGAGAGACCCAGTACTTC. Translating gives CSVEPRLAGETQYF.

V usage is TRBV11-3 and J usage is TRBJ2-1, with 7 bases identical to TRBD1. The V gene end was trimmed by 3 bases and the J gene end by 5 bases; junction bases not matched to a gene: 7. Germline V gene data show CDR1 as SGHNT and CDR2 as YENEEA. The CDR3 loop spans 15 amino acids. This chain's CDR3 is CASSFSGTADNEQFF. The CDR3 nucleotides are TGTGCCAGCAGCTTCTCCGGGACAGCCGACAATGAGCAGTTCTTC.

The chain uses TRBV7-9 and TRBJ1-5, with D tentatively TRBD1 (5 bases). The CDR3 loop spans 15 amino acids. Trimming took off 1 base at V and 1 base at J, with 8 bases between the two ends. Germline V CDR1 and CDR2: SEHNR, FQNEAQ (reference sequence). The CDR3 sequence is CASSLGGLSNQPQHF. For the CDR3, the DNA is TGTGCCAGCAGCTTAGGGGGACTGAGCAATCAGCCCCAGCATTTT. Complete variable domain (other parts from reference TRBV7-9 and TRBJ1-5): DTGVSQNPRHKITKRGQNVTFRCDPISEHNRLYWYRQTLGQGPEFLTYFQNEAQLEKSRLLSDRFSAERPKGSFSTLEIQRTEQGDSAMYLCASSLGGLSNQPQHFGDGTRLSIL.

J is TRBJ1-3 and V is TRBV5-6, with D tentatively TRBD1 (6 bases). Germline CDR1 and CDR2: SGHDT and YYEEEE. The CDR3 consists of 15 residues. V lost 5 bases to trimming and J lost 0 bases, with 12 bases between them. The CDR3 reads CASRIQGFSGNTIYF. CDR3 DNA: TGTGCCAGCAGAATACAGGGTTTCTCTGGAAACACCATATATTTT.

This clone was counted between two and nine times. This rearrangement joins TRBV5-4 to TRBJ1-1, with D unresolved. In germline, CDR1 is SGHNT, CDR2 YYREEE (reference sequence). The CDR3 spans 15 residues. V lost 4 bases and J lost 0, with 13 bases in between. CDR3 residues: CASSAGALMNTEAFF. CDR3 nucleotide sequence: TGTGCCAGCAGCGCGGGAGCACTCATGAACACTGAAGCTTTCTTT.

The J gene is TRBJ1-2, the V gene TRBV14, with a tentative D call TRBD1 (5 bases). Germline V CDR1 and CDR2: SGHDN, FVKESK. The CDR3 runs 13 residues. The V end lost 3 bases, the J end lost 4 bases, and 9 bases lay between the germline ends. In DNA, the CDR3 is TGTGCCAGCAGCCAGCAGGGTACCTATGGCTACACCTTC. Residues: CASSQQGTYGYTF.

The chain has TRBV5-1 and TRBJ2-2; 12 bases are shared with TRBD2. The germline V gene has CDR1 SGHRS and CDR2 YFSETQ. This CDR3 has 16 residues. With V trimmed by 4 bases and J by 1 base, 2 bases remained unmatched. The DNA of the CDR3 is TGCGCCAGCAGCCAACTAGCGGGAGGGAACACCGGGGAGCTGTTTTTT. Residues: CASSQLAGGNTGELFF.

The chain carries TRBV28 and TRBJ2-7, with 7 nucleotides matching TRBD2. J lost 2 bases, V lost 6 bases, and 13 bases had no gene match. The germline CDR1 and CDR2 sequences are MDHEN and SYDVKM. The CDR3 covers 16 residues. The CDR3 protein is CASSPFGGAGTYEQYF. The CDR3 region has the DNA TGTGCCAGCAGCCCTTTTGGAGGAGCGGGAACCTACGAGCAGTACTTC.

This clone was detected a few times. The V and J genes are TRBV10-3 and TRBJ1-4; D ambiguous. Germline V gives CDR1 ENHRY, CDR2 SYGVKD. Between the trimmed V and J ends, which lost 11 bases and 0 bases, there was a span of 10 bases. There are 13 residues in the CDR3. The CDR3 region has the DNA TGTGCCGTAACAGATGCAACTAATGAAAAACTGTTTTTT. Its translation: CAVTDATNEKLFF.